One sample yielded the 2 T cell receptor beta chains listed below, sequenced in a study of blood T cell repertoires in COVID-19. Method: immunoSEQ multiplex PCR; TCRdb's copy keeps in-frame clones and lacks some. The profile shows 130,000 to 150,000 clones, approximately 80% of them singletons. Sequencing used peripheral blood. The receptors shown here come from a human donor in a cohort sampled during active COVID-19.

V usage is TRBV9 and J usage is TRBJ2-1, with D perhaps TRBD2 (5 bases). The germline V gene has CDR1 SGDLS and CDR2 YYNGEE. The CDR3 is 13 amino acids. Trimming removed 0 bases at V and 9 bases at J, with 10 bases between. Written as DNA, the CDR3 is TGTGCCAGCAGCGTAGCTTCGGCGGGTGAGCAGTTCTTC. It yields the protein CASSVASAGEQFF.

This sequence joins TRBV5-6 and TRBJ1-6; 7 bases match TRBD1. Germline loops: CDR1 SGHDT, CDR2 YYEEEE. J was trimmed by 7 bases and V by 5 bases; bases with no gene match: 12. The CDR3 runs to 16 residues. The CDR3 reads CASRPRQGRDNSPLHF. CDR3 sequence (DNA): TGTGCCAGCAGACCTCGACAGGGAAGAGACAATTCACCCCTCCACTTT.